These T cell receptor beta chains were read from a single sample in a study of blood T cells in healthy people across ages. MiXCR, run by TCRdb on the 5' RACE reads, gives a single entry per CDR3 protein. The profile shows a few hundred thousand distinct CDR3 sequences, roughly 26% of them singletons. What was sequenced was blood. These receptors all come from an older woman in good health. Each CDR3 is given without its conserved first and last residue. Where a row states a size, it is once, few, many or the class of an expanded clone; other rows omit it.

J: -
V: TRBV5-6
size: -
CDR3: ASRKGTGGETQY

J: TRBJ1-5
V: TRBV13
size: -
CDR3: ASQRGQGALGPQH

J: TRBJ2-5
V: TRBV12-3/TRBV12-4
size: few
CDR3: ASSIGGPGETQY

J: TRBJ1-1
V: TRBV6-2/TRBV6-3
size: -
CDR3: ASSRDTVAF

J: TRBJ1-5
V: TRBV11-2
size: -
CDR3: ASSLTRGQDQPQH

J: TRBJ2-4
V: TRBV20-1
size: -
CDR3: SATYGIQY

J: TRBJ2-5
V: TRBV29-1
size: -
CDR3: SVVGRAETQY

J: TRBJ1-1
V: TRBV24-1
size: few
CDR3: ATSEGNTEAF

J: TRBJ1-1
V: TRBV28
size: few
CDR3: ASSYTGQGFTAF

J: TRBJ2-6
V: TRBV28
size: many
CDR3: ASSMGGTGANVLT

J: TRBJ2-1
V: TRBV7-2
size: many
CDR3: ASIERRPNEQF

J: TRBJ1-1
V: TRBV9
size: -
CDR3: ASSVGLGGADTEAF

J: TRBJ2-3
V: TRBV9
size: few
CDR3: ASSVAHKASTDTQY

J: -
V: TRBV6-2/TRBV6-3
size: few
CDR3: ASSIRGPGTQY

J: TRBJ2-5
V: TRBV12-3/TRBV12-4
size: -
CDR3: ASSLASGDQETQY

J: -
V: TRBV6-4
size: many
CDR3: ASSGGLAGVNEQF